This entry lists 5 T cell receptor beta chains sequenced from one sample in a study of graft-versus-host responses after intestinal transplantation. Their target antigens are unknown. Libraries were prepared by immunoSEQ multiplex PCR; TCRdb keeps only in-frame clonotypes and omits some of them. The repertoire holds 100,000 to 130,000 clones, with over 80% as singletons. The starting material was unstimulated CD4+ T cells sorted from spleen or lymph node cells, obtained before transplant. Receptor source: a human donor who was the organ donor for an intestinal transplant.

The chain carries TRBV27 and TRBJ2-7; a possible D gene is TRBD1 (5 bases). The CDR3 covers 15 residues. With 3 bases removed from V and 2 bases from J, the gap between germline ends came to 14 bases. Germline-derived CDR1 and CDR2 are MNHEY and SMNVEV (reference sequence). This chain's CDR3 is CASSFLAGKTYEQYF. The DNA of the CDR3 is TGTGCCAGCAGTTTCCTCGCAGGGAAAACCTACGAGCAGTACTTC.

The chain employs TRBV9 and TRBJ2-3, with TRBD2 as a possible D gene (6 bases). Between the trimmed V and J ends, which lost 2 bases and 3 bases, there was a span of 19 bases. CDR3 length: 17 residues. Germline V lookup: CDR1 SGDLS, CDR2 YYNGEE. Written as DNA, the CDR3 is TGTGCCAGCAGCGTCCAAGCGATCGGGAGCGGGACAGATACGCAGTATTTT. This codes for CASSVQAIGSGTDTQYF.

The chain combines TRBV7-9 with TRBJ1-3, with D unclear. Germline V CDR1 and CDR2: SEHNR, FQNEAQ (reference sequence). V lost 4 bases and J 0 bases, leaving 13 bases between the germline ends. This CDR3 is built from 16 residues. The CDR3 sequence: CASSSQAPSSGNTIYF. DNA for the CDR3: TGTGCCAGCAGCTCCCAAGCTCCGAGCTCTGGAAACACCATATATTTT.

V is TRBV2 and J is TRBJ1-3; D call uncertain. The V end lost 6 bases, the J end lost 0 bases, and 18 bases lay between the germline ends. The CDR3 has 17 residues. In germline, CDR1 is SNHLY, CDR2 FYNNEI. The CDR3 here is CASRQTLVRHSGNTIYF. DNA of the CDR3: TGTGCCAGCAGGCAGACTTTGGTTCGCCACTCTGGAAACACCATATATTTT. The full variable domain, with the rest looked up from reference TRBV2 and TRBJ1-3, is EPEVTQTPSHQVTQMGQEVILRCVPISNHLYFYWYRQILGQKVEFLVSFYNNEISEKSEIFDDQFSVERPDGSNFTLKIRSTKLEDSAMYFCASRQTLVRHSGNTIYFGEGSWLTVV.

The rearrangement links TRBV4-2 to TRBJ1-1; D unclear. The CDR3 sequence is 14 residues long. In germline, CDR1 is LGHNA, CDR2 YNFKEQ. V gave up 0 bases and J gave up 1 base, with 6 bases separating them. The CDR3 sequence: CASSQDGPNTEAFF. CDR3 nucleotides: TGTGCCAGCAGCCAAGATGGCCCGAACACTGAAGCTTTCTTT.